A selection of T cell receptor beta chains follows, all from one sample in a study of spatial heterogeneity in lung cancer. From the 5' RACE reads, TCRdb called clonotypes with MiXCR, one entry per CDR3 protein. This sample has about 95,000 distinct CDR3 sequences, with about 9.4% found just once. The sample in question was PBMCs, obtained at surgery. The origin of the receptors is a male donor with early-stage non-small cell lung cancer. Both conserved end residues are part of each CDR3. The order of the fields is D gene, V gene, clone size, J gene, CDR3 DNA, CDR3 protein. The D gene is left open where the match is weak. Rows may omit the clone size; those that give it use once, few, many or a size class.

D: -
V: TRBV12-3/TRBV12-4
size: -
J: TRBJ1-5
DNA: TGTGCCAGCAGCCCGGAGCAGGGACAGCCCCAGCATTTT
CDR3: CASSPEQGQPQHF

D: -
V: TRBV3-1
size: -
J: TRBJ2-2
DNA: TGTGCCAGCAGCCAAGGGGCGAGCACCGGGGAGCTGTTTTTT
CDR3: CASSQGASTGELFF

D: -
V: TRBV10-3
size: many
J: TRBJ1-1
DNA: TGTGCCATCAGTGCCAGGGGCGGTGAAGCTTTCTTT
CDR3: CAISARGGEAFF

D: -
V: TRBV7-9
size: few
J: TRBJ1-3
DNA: TGTGCCAGCAGTTCCCTTCGCTCCCCCGGGACCATATATTTT
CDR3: CASSSLRSPGTIYF

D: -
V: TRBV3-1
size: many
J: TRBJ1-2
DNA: TGTGCCAGCAGCCAAACCCCAGGGTCTCATGGCTACACCTTC
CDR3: CASSQTPGSHGYTF

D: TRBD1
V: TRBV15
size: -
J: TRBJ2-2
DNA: TGTGCCACCAGCAGTGACAGGGGGATCGGGGAGCTGTTTTTT
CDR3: CATSSDRGIGELFF

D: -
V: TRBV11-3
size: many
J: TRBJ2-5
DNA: TGTGCCAGCAGCCCGGGACGCGGACAAGAGACCCAGTACTTC
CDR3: CASSPGRGQETQYF

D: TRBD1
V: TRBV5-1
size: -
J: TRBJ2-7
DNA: TGCGCCAGCAGCCTACCGACAGGGGAAACGAGCGAGCAGTACTTC
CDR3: CASSLPTGETSEQYF

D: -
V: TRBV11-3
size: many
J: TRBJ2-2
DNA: TGTGCCAGCAGCTTAGACCCAGGGAGGGAGCTGTTTTTT
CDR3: CASSLDPGRELFF

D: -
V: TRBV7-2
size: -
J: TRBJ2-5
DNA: TGTGCCAGCAGCTTCGAATCCGTGGGACGACTCCAAGAGACCCAGTACTTC
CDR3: CASSFESVGRLQETQYF

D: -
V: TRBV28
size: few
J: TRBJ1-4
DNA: TGTGCCAGCAGCTCAACAGGGTTGGGGGAAAAACTGTTTTTT
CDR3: CASSSTGLGEKLFF

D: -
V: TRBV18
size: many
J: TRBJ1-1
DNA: TGTGCCAGCTCACCCCCCGGGGTGGGTGTAGCTTTCTTT
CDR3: CASSPPGVGVAFF

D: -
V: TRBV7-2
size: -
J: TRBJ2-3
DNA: TGTGTCAGCAGGCGGGCAGAGGCAGATACGCAGTATTTT
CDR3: CVSRRAEADTQYF

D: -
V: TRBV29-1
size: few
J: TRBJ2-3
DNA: TGCAGCGTTGAAGATCAGAGGGGATGGGCAGATACGCAGTATTTT
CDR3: CSVEDQRGWADTQYF

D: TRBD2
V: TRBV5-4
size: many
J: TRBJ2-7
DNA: TGTGCCAGCAGCGGCGGGACTAGACAGTACTTC
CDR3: CASSGGTRQYF

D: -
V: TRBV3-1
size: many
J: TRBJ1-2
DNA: TGTGCCAGCAGCCAAGGCAGCCTCCTGTTCGGGGGTGACTATGGCTACACCTTC
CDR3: CASSQGSLLFGGDYGYTF

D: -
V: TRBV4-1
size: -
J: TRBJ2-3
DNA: TGCGCCAGCAGCCAAGAGGGGACCTCTAGCACAGATACGCAGTATTTT
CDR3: CASSQEGTSSTDTQYF

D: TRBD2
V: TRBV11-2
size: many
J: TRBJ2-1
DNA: TGTGCCAGCAGCCTTACTAGCGGAGCCTACAATGAGCAGTTCTTC
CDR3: CASSLTSGAYNEQFF

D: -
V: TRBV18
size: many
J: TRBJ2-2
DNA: TGTGCCAGCTCAAAGGAACAAACCGGGGAGCTGTTTTTT
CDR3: CASSKEQTGELFF

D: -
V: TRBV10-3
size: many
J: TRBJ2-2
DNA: TGTGCCATCAGTGGCCCGACAGCCGAGAACACCGGGGAGCTGTTTTTT
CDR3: CAISGPTAENTGELFF

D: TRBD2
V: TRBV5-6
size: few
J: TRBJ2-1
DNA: TGTGCCAGCAGCACTGGGACTAGCGGGAACCTATACAATGAGCAGTTCTTC
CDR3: CASSTGTSGNLYNEQFF

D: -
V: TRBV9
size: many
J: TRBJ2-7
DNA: TGTGCCAGCAGCGTAGGAGGGGAAGGCGAGCAGTACTTC
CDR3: CASSVGGEGEQYF

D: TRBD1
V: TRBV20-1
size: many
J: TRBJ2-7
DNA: TGCAGTGCTCCGGACAGGGTAGGCGAGCAGTACTTC
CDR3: CSAPDRVGEQYF

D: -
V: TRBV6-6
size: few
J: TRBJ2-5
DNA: TGTGCCAGCAGTTACGGCGCGGGAGAGACCCAGTACTTC
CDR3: CASSYGAGETQYF

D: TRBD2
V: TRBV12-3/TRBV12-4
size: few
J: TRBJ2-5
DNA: TGTGCCAGCAGTTTAGATGCTAGCGGGAGGGCCCCATCGTACTTC
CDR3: CASSLDASGRAPSYF

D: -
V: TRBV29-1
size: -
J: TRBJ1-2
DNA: TGCAGCGCCCCCCTCGGGGGGAACTATGGCTACACCTTC
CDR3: CSAPLGGNYGYTF

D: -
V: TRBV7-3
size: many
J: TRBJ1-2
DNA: TGTGCCAGCAGCTTAACTGGGGGGCGCGATGGCTACACCTTC
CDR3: CASSLTGGRDGYTF

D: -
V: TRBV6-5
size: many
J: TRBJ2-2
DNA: TGTGCCACCTCCGGACTATTCAGAGGCGGGGAGCTGTTTTTT
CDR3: CATSGLFRGGELFF

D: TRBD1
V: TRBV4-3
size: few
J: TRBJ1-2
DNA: TGCGCCAGCAGCTCTAACCTGGGACAGGCTAACTATGGCTACACCTTC
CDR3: CASSSNLGQANYGYTF

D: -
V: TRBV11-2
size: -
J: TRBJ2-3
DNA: TGTGCCAGCAGCTTAGGTCGTCAGGGCACAGATACGCAGTATTTT
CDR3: CASSLGRQGTDTQYF

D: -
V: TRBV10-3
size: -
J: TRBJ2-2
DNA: TGTGCCATCAGGGGAAACACCGGGGAGCTGTTTTTT
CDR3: CAIRGNTGELFF

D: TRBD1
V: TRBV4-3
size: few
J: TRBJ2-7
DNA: TGCGCCAGCAGCCTCACTCACAGGGGATCCTACGAGCAGTACTTC
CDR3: CASSLTHRGSYEQYF

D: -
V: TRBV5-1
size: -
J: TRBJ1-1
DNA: TGCGCCAGCAGCTTGGTTCAGGGGCGATTCAACACTGAAGCTTTCTTT
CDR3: CASSLVQGRFNTEAFF

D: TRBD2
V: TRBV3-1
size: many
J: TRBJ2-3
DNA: TGTGCCAGCAGCCAGATGCGGGGGGCCCGGATTACAGATACGCAGTATTTT
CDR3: CASSQMRGARITDTQYF

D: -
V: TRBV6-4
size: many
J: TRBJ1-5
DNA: TGTGCCAGCAGTGACTCCCGCACGTATAGCAATCAGCCCCAGCATTTT
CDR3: CASSDSRTYSNQPQHF

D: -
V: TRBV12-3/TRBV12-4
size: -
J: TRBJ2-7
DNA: TGTGCCAGCAGTCTCGGGACACCGCTTGACGAGCAGTACTTC
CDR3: CASSLGTPLDEQYF

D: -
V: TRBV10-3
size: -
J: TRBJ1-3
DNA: TGTGCCATCAAAGGACAGACGGGTGGAAACACCATATATTTT
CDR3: CAIKGQTGGNTIYF

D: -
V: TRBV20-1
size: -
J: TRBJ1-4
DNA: TGCAGTGCCGAGGGGCAAGAAAATGAAAAACTGTTTTTT
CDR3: CSAEGQENEKLFF

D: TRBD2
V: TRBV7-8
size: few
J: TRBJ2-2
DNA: TGTGCCAGCAGCCCAACTAGCGGGAGAGTGGGGAACACCGGGGAGCTGTTTTTT
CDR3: CASSPTSGRVGNTGELFF

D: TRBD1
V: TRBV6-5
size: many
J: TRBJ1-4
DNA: TGTGCCAGCAGGACTAGTGGACAGGTTGAAAAACTGTTTTTT
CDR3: CASRTSGQVEKLFF

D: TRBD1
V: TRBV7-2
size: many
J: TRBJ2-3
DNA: TGTGCCAGCAGCTCCACCGGGACAGGGGGAGTGACGCAGTATTTT
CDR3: CASSSTGTGGVTQYF

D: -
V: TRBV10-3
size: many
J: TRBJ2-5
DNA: TGTGCCATCAGTGAGTCGACAGACCAAGAGACCCAGTACTTC
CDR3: CAISESTDQETQYF

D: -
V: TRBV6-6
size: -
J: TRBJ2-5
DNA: TGTGCCAGCAGTCGCCTCACGACCCAGTACTTC
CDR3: CASSRLTTQYF